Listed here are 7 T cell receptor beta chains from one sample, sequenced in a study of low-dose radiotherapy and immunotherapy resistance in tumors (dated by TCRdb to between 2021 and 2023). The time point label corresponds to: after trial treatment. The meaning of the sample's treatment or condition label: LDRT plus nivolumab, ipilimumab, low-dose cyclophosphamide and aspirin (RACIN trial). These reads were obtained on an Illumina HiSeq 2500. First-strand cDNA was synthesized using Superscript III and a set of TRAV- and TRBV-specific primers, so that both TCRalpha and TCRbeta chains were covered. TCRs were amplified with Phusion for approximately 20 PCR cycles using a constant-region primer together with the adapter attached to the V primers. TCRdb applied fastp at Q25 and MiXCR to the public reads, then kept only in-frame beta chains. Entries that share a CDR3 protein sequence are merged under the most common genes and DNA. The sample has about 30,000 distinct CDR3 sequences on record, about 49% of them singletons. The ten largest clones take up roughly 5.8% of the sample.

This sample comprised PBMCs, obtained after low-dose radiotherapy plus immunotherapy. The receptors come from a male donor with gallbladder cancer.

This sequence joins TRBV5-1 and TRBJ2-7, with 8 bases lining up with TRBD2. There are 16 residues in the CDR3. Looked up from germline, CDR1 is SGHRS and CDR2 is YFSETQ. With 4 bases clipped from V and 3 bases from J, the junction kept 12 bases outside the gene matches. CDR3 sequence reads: CASSSSSAGVSYEQYF. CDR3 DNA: TGCGCCAGCAGCAGCTCCTCAGCGGGAGTGAGCTACGAGCAGTACTTC.

The CDR3 here is CASSLTGKTGELFF. CDR3 in DNA: TGTGCCAGCAGCTTAACAGGGAAGACCGGGGAGCTGTTTTTT. The chain couples TRBV7-8 to TRBJ2-2; D is perhaps TRBD1 (6 bases). V dropped 2 bases and J dropped 5 bases, with 9 bases sitting between them. CDR3 size: 14 residues. Germline-derived CDR1 and CDR2 are SGHVS and FQNEAQ.

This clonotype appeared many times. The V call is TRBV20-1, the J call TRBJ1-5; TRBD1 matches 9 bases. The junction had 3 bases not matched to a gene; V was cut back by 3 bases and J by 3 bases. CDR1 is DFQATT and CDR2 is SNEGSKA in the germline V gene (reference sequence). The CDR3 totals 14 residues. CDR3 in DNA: TGCAGTGCTAGTACAGGGGGCCACAATCAGCCCCAGCATTTT. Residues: CSASTGGHNQPQHF.

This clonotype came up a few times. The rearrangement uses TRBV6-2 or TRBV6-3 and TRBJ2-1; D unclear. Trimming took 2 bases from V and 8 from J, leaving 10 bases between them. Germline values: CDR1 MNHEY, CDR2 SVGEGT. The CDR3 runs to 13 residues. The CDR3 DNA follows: TGTGCCAGCAGTTACGAGGAATGGGATGAGCAGTTCTTC. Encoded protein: CASSYEEWDEQFF.

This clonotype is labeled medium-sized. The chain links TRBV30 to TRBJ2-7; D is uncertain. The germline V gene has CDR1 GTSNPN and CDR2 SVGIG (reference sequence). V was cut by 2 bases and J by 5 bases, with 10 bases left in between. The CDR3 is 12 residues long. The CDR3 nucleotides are TGTGCCTGGAGTCCCTTGAACCACGAGCAGTACTTC. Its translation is CAWSPLNHEQYF.

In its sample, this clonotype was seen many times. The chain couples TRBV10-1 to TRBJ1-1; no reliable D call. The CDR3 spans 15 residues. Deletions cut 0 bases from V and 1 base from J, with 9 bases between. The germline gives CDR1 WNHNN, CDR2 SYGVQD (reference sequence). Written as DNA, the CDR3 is TGCGCCAGCAGTGAGTCTGGCAAGGCGAACACTGAAGCTTTCTTT. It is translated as CASSESGKANTEAFF.

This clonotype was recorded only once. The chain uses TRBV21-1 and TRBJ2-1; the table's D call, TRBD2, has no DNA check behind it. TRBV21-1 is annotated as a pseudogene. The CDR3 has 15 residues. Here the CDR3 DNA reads TGTGCCAGCAGCAAATTAGGGCCGTCCTACAATGAGCAGTTCTTC. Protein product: CASSKLGPSYNEQFF.